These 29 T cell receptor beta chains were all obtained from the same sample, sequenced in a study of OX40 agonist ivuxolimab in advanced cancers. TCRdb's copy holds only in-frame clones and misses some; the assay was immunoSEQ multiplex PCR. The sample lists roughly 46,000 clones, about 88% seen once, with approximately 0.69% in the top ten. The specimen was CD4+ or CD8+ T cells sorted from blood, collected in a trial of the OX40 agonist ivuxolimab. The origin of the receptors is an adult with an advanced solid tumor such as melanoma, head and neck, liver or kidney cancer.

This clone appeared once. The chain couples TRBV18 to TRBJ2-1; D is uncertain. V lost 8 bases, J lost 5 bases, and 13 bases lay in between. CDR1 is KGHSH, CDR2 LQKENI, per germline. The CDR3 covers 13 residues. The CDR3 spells CASRKDTHNEQFF. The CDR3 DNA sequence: TGTGCCAGCCGGAAAGACACGCACAATGAGCAGTTCTTC.

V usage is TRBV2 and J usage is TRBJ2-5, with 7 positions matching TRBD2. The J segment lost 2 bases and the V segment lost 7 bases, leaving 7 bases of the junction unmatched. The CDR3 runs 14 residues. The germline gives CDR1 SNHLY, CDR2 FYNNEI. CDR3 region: CASTKLAPQETQYF. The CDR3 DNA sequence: TGTGCCAGCACTAAACTAGCGCCACAAGAGACCCAGTACTTC.

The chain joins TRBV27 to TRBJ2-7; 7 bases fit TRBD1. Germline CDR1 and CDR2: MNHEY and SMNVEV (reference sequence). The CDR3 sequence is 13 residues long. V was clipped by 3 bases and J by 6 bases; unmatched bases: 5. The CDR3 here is CASSFRAGGEQYF. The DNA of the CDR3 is TGTGCCAGCAGTTTTCGAGCAGGGGGCGAGCAGTACTTC.

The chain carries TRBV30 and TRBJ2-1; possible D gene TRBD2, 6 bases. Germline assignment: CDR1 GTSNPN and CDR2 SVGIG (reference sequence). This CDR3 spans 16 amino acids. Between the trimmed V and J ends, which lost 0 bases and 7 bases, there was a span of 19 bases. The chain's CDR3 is CAWSVVFLEGSNEQFF. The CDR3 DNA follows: TGTGCCTGGAGTGTTGTGTTCCTGGAGGGATCGAATGAGCAGTTCTTC.

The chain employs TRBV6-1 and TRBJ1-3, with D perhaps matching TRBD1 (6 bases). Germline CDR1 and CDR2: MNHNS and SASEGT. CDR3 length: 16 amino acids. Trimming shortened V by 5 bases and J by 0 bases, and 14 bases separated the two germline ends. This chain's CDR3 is CASSQDRSFSGNTIYF. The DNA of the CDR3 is TGTGCCAGCAGTCAAGACAGGTCCTTCTCTGGAAACACCATATATTTT.

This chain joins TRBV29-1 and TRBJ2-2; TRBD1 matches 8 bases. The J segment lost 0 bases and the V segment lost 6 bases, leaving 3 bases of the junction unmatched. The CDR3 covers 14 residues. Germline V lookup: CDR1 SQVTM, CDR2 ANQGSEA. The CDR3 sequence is CSVKQGANTGELFF. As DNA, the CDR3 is TGCAGCGTAAAACAGGGGGCGAACACCGGGGAGCTGTTTTTT.

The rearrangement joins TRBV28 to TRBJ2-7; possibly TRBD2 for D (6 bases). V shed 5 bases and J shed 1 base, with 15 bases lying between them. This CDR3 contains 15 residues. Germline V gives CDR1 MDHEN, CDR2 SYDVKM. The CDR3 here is CASSPATSRSYEQYF. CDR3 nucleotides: TGTGCCAGCAGTCCTGCCACTAGCAGATCCTACGAGCAGTACTTC.

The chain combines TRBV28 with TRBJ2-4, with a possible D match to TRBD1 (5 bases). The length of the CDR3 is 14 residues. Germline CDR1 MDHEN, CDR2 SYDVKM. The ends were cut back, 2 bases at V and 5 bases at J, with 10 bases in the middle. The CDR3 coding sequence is TGTGCCAGCAGTTTAGACAGCTTACAAAACATTCAGTACTTC. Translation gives CASSLDSLQNIQYF.

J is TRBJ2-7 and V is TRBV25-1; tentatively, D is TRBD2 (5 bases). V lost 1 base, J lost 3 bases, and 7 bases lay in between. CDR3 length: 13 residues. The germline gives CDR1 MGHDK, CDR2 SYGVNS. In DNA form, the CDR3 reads TGTGCCAGCAGTGAATTGAGCGGCTACGAGCAGTACTTC. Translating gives CASSELSGYEQYF.

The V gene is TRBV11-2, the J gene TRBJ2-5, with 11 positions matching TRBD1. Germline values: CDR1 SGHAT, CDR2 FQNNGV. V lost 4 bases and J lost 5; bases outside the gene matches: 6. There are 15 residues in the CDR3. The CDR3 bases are TGTGCCAGCAGCTCGCACGGGACAGGGGGTGAGACCCAGTACTTC. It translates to CASSSHGTGGETQYF.

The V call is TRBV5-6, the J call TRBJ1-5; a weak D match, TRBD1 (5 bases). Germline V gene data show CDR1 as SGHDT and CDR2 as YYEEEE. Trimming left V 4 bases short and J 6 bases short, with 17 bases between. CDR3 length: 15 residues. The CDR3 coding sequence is TGTGCCAGCAGCCGTGGGGCAGGGTGGGTTCAGCCCCAGCATTTT. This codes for CASSRGAGWVQPQHF.

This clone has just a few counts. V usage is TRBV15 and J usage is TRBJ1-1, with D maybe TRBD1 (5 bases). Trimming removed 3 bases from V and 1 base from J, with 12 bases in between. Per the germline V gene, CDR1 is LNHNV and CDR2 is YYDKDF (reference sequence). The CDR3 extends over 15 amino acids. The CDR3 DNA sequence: TGTGCCACCAGCAGTAAAAGGCAGGGGAACACTGAAGCTTTCTTT. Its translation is CATSSKRQGNTEAFF.

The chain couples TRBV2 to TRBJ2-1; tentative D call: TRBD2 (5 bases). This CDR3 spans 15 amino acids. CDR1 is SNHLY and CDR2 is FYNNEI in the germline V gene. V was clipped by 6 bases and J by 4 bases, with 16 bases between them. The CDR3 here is CASRVLPEEYNEQFF. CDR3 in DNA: TGTGCCAGCAGGGTGCTGCCGGAGGAATACAATGAGCAGTTCTTC.

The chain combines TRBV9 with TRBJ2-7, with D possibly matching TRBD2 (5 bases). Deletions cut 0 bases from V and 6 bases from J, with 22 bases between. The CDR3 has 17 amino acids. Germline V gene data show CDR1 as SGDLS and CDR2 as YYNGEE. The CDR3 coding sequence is TGTGCCAGCAGCGTAGGGAATGCAGGTCTTAAAACTAGCGAGCAGTACTTC. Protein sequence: CASSVGNAGLKTSEQYF. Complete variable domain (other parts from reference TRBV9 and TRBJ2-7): DSGVTQTPKHLITATGQRVTLRCSPRSGDLSVYWYQQSLDQGLQFLIQYYNGEERAKGNILERFSAQQFPDLHSELNLSSLELGDSALYFCASSVGNAGLKTSEQYFGPGTRLTVT.

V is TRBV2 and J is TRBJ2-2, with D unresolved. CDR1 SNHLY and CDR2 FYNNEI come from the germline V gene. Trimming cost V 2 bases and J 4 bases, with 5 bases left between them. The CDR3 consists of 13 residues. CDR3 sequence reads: CASSELFTGELFF. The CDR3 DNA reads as TGTGCCAGCAGTGAACTTTTCACCGGGGAGCTGTTTTTT.

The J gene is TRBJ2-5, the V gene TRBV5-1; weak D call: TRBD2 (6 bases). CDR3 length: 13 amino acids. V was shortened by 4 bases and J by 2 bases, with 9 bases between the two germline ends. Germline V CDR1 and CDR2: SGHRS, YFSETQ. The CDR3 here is CASSAGLQETQYF. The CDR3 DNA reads TGCGCCAGCAGCGCGGGACTTCAAGAGACCCAGTACTTC.

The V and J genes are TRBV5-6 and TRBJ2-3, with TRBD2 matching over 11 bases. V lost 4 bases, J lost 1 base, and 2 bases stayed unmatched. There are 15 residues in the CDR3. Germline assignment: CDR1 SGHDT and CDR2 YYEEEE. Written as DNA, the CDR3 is TGTGCCAGCAGCAAGGGACTAGCGGGCACAGATACGCAGTATTTT. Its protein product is CASSKGLAGTDTQYF.

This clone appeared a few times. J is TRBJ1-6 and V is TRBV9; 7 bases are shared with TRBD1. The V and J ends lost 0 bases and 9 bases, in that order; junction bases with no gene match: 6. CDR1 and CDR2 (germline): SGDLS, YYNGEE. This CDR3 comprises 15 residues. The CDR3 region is CASSVVGGAGSPLHF. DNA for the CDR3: TGTGCCAGCAGCGTAGTAGGGGGCGCAGGTTCACCCCTCCACTTT. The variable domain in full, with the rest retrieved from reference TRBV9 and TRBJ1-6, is DSGVTQTPKHLITATGQRVTLRCSPRSGDLSVYWYQQSLDQGLQFLIQYYNGEERAKGNILERFSAQQFPDLHSELNLSSLELGDSALYFCASSVVGGAGSPLHFGNGTRLTVT.

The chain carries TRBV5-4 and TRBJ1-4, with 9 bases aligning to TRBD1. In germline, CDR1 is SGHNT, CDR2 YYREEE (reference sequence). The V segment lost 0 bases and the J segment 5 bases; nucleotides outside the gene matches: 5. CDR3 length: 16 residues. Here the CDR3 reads CASSLVTGGRNEKLFF. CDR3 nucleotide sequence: TGTGCCAGCAGCTTGGTGACAGGGGGGAGGAATGAAAAACTGTTTTTT.

In DNA form, the CDR3 reads TGTGCCAGCAGTTACTTGGCAGATAGTAATGAAAAACTGTTTTTT. Protein sequence: CASSYLADSNEKLFF. The chain links TRBV6-5 to TRBJ1-4, with D uncertain. Trimming stripped 1 base from V and 4 bases from J, with 10 bases between. In germline, CDR1 is MNHEY, CDR2 SVGAGI. CDR3 size: 15 residues.

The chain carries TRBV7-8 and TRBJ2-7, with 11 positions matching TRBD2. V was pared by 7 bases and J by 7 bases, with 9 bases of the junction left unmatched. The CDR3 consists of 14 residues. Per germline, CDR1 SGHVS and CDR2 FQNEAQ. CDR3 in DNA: TGTGCCAGCACCATAACGGGGACTAGCGGTGAGCAGTACTTC. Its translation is CASTITGTSGEQYF. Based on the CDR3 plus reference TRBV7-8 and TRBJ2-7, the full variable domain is GAGVSQSPRYKVAKRGQDVALRCDPISGHVSLFWYQQALGQGPEFLTYFQNEAQLDKSGLPSDRFFAERPEGSVSTLKIQRTQQEDSAVYLCASTITGTSGEQYFGPGTRLTVT.

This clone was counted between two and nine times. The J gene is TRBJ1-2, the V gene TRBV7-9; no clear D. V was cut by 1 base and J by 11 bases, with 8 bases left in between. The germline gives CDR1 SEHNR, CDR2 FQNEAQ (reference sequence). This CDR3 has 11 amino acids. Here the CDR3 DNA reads TGTGCCAGCAGCTTAGACACCTCGTACACCTTC. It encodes CASSLDTSYTF. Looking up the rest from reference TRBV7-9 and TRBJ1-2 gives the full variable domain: DTGVSQNPRHKITKRGQNVTFRCDPISEHNRLYWYRQTLGQGPEFLTYFQNEAQLEKSRLLSDRFSAERPKGSFSTLEIQRTEQGDSAMYLCASSLDTSYTFGSGTRLTVV.

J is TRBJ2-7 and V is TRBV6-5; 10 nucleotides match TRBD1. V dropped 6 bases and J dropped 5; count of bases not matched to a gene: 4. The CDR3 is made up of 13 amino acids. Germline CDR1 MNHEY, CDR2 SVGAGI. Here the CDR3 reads CASRGQGRHEQYF. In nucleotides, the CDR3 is TGTGCCAGCAGGGGACAGGGGCGGCACGAGCAGTACTTC.

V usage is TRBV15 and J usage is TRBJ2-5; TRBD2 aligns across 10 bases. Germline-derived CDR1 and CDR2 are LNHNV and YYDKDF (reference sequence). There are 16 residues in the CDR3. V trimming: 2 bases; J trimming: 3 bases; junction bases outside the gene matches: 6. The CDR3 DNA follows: TGTGCCACCAGCAGACGGACTAGCGGAGGAGAAGAGACCCAGTACTTC. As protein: CATSRRTSGGEETQYF.

For the CDR3, the DNA is TGCGCCAGCAGCTCGGGACTAGCGGGTCACTCCTACAATGAGCAGTTCTTC. It codes for CASSSGLAGHSYNEQFF. The J gene is TRBJ2-1, the V gene TRBV5-1; TRBD2 matches at 12 bases. The germline CDR1 and CDR2 sequences are SGHRS and YFSETQ. With V trimmed by 3 bases and J by 0 bases, 4 bases remained unmatched. The CDR3 has 17 residues.

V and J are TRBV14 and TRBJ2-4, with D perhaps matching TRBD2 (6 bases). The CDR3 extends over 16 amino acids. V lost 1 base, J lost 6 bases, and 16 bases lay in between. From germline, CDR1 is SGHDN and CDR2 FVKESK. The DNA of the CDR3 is TGTGCCAGCAGCCAAGTCGGTCCCGGAGCGGGAAACATTCAGTACTTC. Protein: CASSQVGPGAGNIQYF.

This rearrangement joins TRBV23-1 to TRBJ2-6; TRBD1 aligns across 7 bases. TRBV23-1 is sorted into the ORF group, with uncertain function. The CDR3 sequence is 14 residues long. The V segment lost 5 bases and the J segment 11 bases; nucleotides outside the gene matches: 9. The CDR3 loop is CASSGTDPGDVLTF. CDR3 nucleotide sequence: TGCGCCAGCAGTGGGACAGACCCTGGGGACGTCCTGACTTTC.

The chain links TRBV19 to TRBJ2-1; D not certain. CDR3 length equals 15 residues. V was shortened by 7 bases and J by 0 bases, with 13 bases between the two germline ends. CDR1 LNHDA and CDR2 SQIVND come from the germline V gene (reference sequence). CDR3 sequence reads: CASTFRLSSYNEQFF. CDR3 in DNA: TGTGCCAGTACTTTTAGACTGAGCTCCTACAATGAGCAGTTCTTC.

CDR3 in DNA: TGTGCCAGCAGTGACTTGGGACTAGCGGGACCCCCCTATGGCATTCAGTACTTC. Translating gives CASSDLGLAGPPYGIQYF. V gene TRBV6-1 combines with J gene TRBJ2-4, with 13 bases identical to TRBD2. Per germline, CDR1 MNHNS and CDR2 SASEGT. The CDR3 extends over 18 amino acids. The junction had 14 bases not matched to a gene; V was cut back by 3 bases and J by 9 bases.